Following are 22 T cell receptor beta chains from one sample sequenced in a study of metastatic and nonmetastatic thyroid tumors. TCRdb re-called clones via MiXCR from the PCR reads. The table includes about 85,000 clones, 8% to 9.5% detected once. Among the patients, none had received any treatment before thyroid surgery. Sequencing was carried out using blood. These receptors all stem from a female donor with papillary thyroid cancer or a benign thyroid nodule (not recorded which). Some clones in this sample may be carry-over from other donors' samples.

Details on this clone: Just one base apart from a much larger clone, this may be a read error. This chain joins TRBV27 and TRBJ2-1, with TRBD2 matching over 7 bases. After removal of 6 bases from V and 0 bases from J, the junction contained 8 bases not matched to a gene. This CDR3 spans 16 amino acids. The germline V gene encodes CDR1 MNHEY and CDR2 SMNVEV (reference sequence). As DNA, the CDR3 is TGTGCCAGCAGAGACCCCAGCGGGGACTCCTACAATGAGCAGTTCTTC. Protein product: CASRDPSGDSYNEQFF.

This clone was detected ten times or more. J is TRBJ1-5 and V is TRBV5-6, with D possibly TRBD1 on 6 matching bases. Trimming removed 1 base at V and 4 bases at J, with 12 bases between. CDR1 and CDR2 (germline): SGHDT, YYEEEE. The CDR3 is 15 residues long. The CDR3 sequence is CASSLRQVTNQPQHF. The CDR3, as DNA: TGTGCCAGCAGCTTGCGACAGGTGACAAATCAGCCCCAGCATTTT.

This clone was recorded many times. The chain carries TRBV9 and TRBJ2-7; 9 bases are a match to TRBD2. Germline values: CDR1 SGDLS, CDR2 YYNGEE. This CDR3 is 18 amino acids long. Unmatched junction bases numbered 13, after V lost 3 bases and J lost 0 bases. This CDR3 reads CASSDPEASGALSYEQYF. As DNA, the CDR3 is TGTGCCAGCAGCGACCCGGAGGCTAGCGGGGCCCTCTCCTACGAGCAGTACTTC. Drawing the rest from reference TRBV9 and TRBJ2-7, the complete variable domain is DSGVTQTPKHLITATGQRVTLRCSPRSGDLSVYWYQQSLDQGLQFLIQYYNGEERAKGNILERFSAQQFPDLHSELNLSSLELGDSALYFCASSDPEASGALSYEQYFGPGTRLTVT.

The chain is built from TRBV5-4 and TRBJ2-7; D is unclear. Germline CDR1 SGHNT, CDR2 YYREEE (reference sequence). V was clipped by 0 bases and J by 2 bases, with 15 bases between them. The CDR3 spans 16 residues. CDR3 residues: CASSLDPKPRPYEQYF. CDR3 nucleotides: TGTGCCAGCAGCTTGGATCCGAAACCGCGGCCCTACGAGCAGTACTTC.

This clone was counted at least ten times. CDR3 DNA: TGCGCCAGCAGCCGTGCCGATACCTACGAGCAGTACTTC. Protein product: CASSRADTYEQYF. The V gene is TRBV5-1, the J gene TRBJ2-7; the D is unclear. The CDR3 is 13 amino acids. The germline V and J ends were trimmed by 4 bases and 2 bases, with 10 bases remaining between them. CDR1 is SGHRS, CDR2 YFSETQ, per germline.

This clone has ten or more counts. The chain employs TRBV6-1 and TRBJ2-1, with 7 positions matching TRBD1. After removal of 8 bases from V and 6 bases from J, the junction contained 10 bases not matched to a gene. Germline values: CDR1 MNHNS, CDR2 SASEGT. The CDR3 runs 14 residues. CDR3 protein: CASLGQESGNEQFF. As DNA, the CDR3 is TGTGCCAGCTTAGGACAGGAAAGCGGCAATGAGCAGTTCTTC.

This clone is categorized as medium-sized (0.01 to 0.1%). The V gene is TRBV12-3 or TRBV12-4, the J gene TRBJ1-5; no reliable D call. Trimming removed 2 bases at V and 7 bases at J, with 12 bases between. The CDR3 is made up of 14 amino acids. This chain's CDR3 is CASSLSSTRQPQHF. The CDR3 DNA is TGTGCCAGCAGTTTAAGCAGTACCCGACAGCCCCAGCATTTT.

The table lists this clone with many counts. This sample includes further DNA sequences coding for the same CDR3. For the CDR3, the DNA is TGCGCCAGCAGCTTGGCCTGGGGGTCGAGGGATGAGCAGTTCTTC. It translates to CASSLAWGSRDEQFF. The chain links TRBV5-1 to TRBJ2-1; perhaps D is TRBD1 or TRBD2 (5 bases each). Germline assignment: CDR1 SGHRS and CDR2 YFSETQ. The CDR3 has 15 residues. V was trimmed by 0 bases and J by 8 bases, leaving 15 bases between them.

The sample holds many counts of this clone. V is TRBV12-5 and J is TRBJ1-2, with TRBD1 matching 8 bases. Germline CDR1 and CDR2: LGHNT and FRNRAP. The trim removed 0 bases at V and 10 bases at J, leaving 10 bases unmatched. The CDR3 loop spans 15 amino acids. The CDR3 nucleotides are TGTGCTAGTGGTTTGGTAGCCTCCGGGACAGGTGACTACACCTTC. This codes for CASGLVASGTGDYTF.

This clone was seen once. Compared with germline, one end of the junction differs, possibly owing to a read error. The V call is TRBV30, the J call TRBJ2-7; 8 bases align to TRBD1. In germline, CDR1 is GTSNPN, CDR2 SVGIG (reference sequence). The length of the CDR3 is 14 residues. In nucleotides, the CDR3 is TGCGCCTGGAGTAGGACAGGGACCCTCTACGAGCAGTACTTC. Residues: CAWSRTGTLYEQYF.

In this sample, this clone turned up many times. The genes are TRBV6-2 or TRBV6-3 and TRBJ2-7, with 9 bases matching TRBD1. V shed 5 bases, J shed 2 bases, and the junction held 7 bases outside the gene matches. The CDR3 covers 15 residues. Germline CDR1 MNHEY, CDR2 SVGEGT. CDR3 sequence: CASSNSGTGTYEQYF. Written as DNA, the CDR3 is TGTGCCAGCAGTAATTCCGGGACAGGGACCTACGAGCAGTACTTC.

In this sample, this clone turned up many times. This chain connects TRBV5-8 to TRBJ2-7; 8 bases agree with TRBD1. After removal of 4 bases from V and 0 bases from J, the junction contained 6 bases not matched to a gene. Looked up from germline, CDR1 is SGHTS and CDR2 is YDEGEE. CDR3 length: 15 residues. CDR3 amino acids: CASSPGQGNSYEQYF. CDR3 in DNA: TGTGCCAGCAGCCCCGGACAGGGAAACTCCTACGAGCAGTACTTC.

The chain has TRBV11-2 and TRBJ2-5; 15 bases line up with TRBD2. The CDR3 loop spans 17 amino acids. The trim removed 2 bases at V and 4 bases at J, leaving 5 bases unmatched. Germline V gene sequence: CDR1 SGHAT, CDR2 FQNNGV. CDR3 protein: CASSLYGLAGGRETQYF. CDR3 nucleotides: TGTGCCAGCAGCTTATACGGACTAGCGGGGGGGCGAGAGACCCAGTACTTC.

This clone came up many times. This chain uses TRBV10-3 with TRBJ1-4, with 9 bases lining up with TRBD1. From germline, CDR1 is ENHRY and CDR2 SYGVKD. The CDR3 consists of 16 residues. V shed 0 bases and J 5 bases; nucleotides not matched to a gene: 4. The CDR3 DNA is TGTGCCATCAGTGAGTCCCGGGGACAGGGCAATGAAAAACTGTTTTTT. Amino acid sequence: CAISESRGQGNEKLFF.

This clone was seen more than once but under ten times. The chain links TRBV9 to TRBJ1-4; 7 bases are shared with TRBD1. CDR3 size: 18 residues. The germline V gene has CDR1 SGDLS and CDR2 YYNGEE. V lost 4 bases and J lost 0; bases outside the gene matches: 12. CDR3 protein: CASSTRTGGRATNEKLFF. DNA of the CDR3: TGTGCCAGCAGCACCCGGACAGGAGGAAGGGCAACTAATGAAAAACTGTTTTTT.

The sample holds many counts of this clone. The rearrangement uses TRBV20-1 and TRBJ2-7; the D gene is possibly TRBD2 (6 bases). V lost 0 bases to trimming and J lost 3 bases, with 15 bases between them. The CDR3 contains 15 residues. CDR1 is DFQATT, CDR2 SNEGSKA, per germline (reference sequence). Here the CDR3 reads CSARDIRGVDYEQYF. Here the CDR3 DNA reads TGCAGTGCTAGAGATATCCGCGGGGTGGACTACGAGCAGTACTTC.

This clone was observed many times. This sequence joins TRBV4-1 and TRBJ1-1; a weak D match, TRBD1 (6 bases). The CDR3 has 15 residues. Trimming removed 3 bases at V and 0 bases at J, with 11 bases between. The germline CDR1 and CDR2 sequences are MGHRA and YSYEKL. Here the CDR3 reads CASSHQTGVNTEAFF. The CDR3 bases are TGCGCCAGCAGCCATCAGACAGGCGTGAACACTGAAGCTTTCTTT.

This clone was observed a few times. The J gene is TRBJ1-1, the V gene TRBV20-1; unclear D gene. Germline V gives CDR1 DFQATT, CDR2 SNEGSKA (reference sequence). This CDR3 region has 12 residues. The CDR3 region is CTLGGSGTEAFF. The CDR3 DNA reads as TGCACCCTGGGTGGGTCCGGCACTGAAGCTTTCTTT.

This clone was seen at least ten times. V gene TRBV6-4 combines with J gene TRBJ2-3; TRBD2 aligns across 7 bases. Germline V gene sequence: CDR1 MRHNA, CDR2 SNTAGT. CDR3 length: 14 residues. Unmatched junction bases numbered 0, after V lost 2 bases and J lost 1 base. CDR3 loop: CASSDLAGTDTQYF. CDR3 DNA sequence: TGTGCCAGCAGTGACCTAGCGGGCACAGATACGCAGTATTTT.

As concerns this clone: As the CDR3 is not closed by the conserved phenylalanine or tryptophan, this likely results from a read error. The DNA is left out, because the CDR3 cannot be placed on it with certainty; the CDR3 is given as TCRdb lists it. V usage is TRBV19 and J usage is TRBJ2-6. The CDR3 is 8 amino acids in total, end residues counted. Germline V gives CDR1 LNHDA, CDR2 SQIVND (reference sequence). The CDR3 loop reads CASSSGTS.

The sample holds many counts of this clone. V usage is TRBV19 and J usage is TRBJ2-1, with TRBD1 identical over 9 bases. The CDR3 covers 15 residues. The V segment lost 5 bases and the J segment 7 bases; nucleotides outside the gene matches: 9. The germline CDR1 and CDR2 sequences are LNHDA and SQIVND (reference sequence). CDR3 DNA: TGTGCCAGTAGTCTTCGACAGGGGGTAGGAAATGAGCAGTTCTTC. The encoded protein is CASSLRQGVGNEQFF.

This clone was seen repeatedly, ten times or more. This sample includes further DNA sequences coding for the same CDR3. The chain is built from TRBV29-1 and TRBJ1-4; no definite D call. The V end was cut by 1 base, the J end by 6 bases, with 12 bases between. Germline V CDR1 and CDR2: SQVTM, ANQGSEA. This CDR3 region has 14 residues. This chain's CDR3 is CSVEGTGGDEKLFF. In DNA form, the CDR3 reads TGCAGCGTTGAAGGTACGGGAGGAGATGAAAAACTGTTTTTT.